The 27 T cell receptor beta chains given below trace back to one sample, sequenced in a study of blood T cell dynamics during melanoma immunotherapy. Only in-frame clones appear in the TCRdb table, and some are missing; sequencing was by immunoSEQ multiplex PCR. The sample has 10,000 or so clones, approximately 91% seen once. Time point described: pre-treatment baseline. Sequencing was performed on blood, taken from a patient treated with checkpoint blockade. The receptors shown here come from a human donor with melanoma.

J is TRBJ2-5 and V is TRBV30; a possible D gene is TRBD1 (5 bases). This CDR3 is 13 amino acids long. Germline loops: CDR1 GTSNPN, CDR2 SVGIG (reference sequence). V lost 0 bases to trimming and J lost 5 bases, with 10 bases between them. CDR3 protein: CAWSVGRAETQYF. As DNA, the CDR3 is TGTGCCTGGAGTGTAGGCAGGGCGGAGACCCAGTACTTC.

V usage is TRBV7-6 and J usage is TRBJ2-1, with D perhaps TRBD1 or TRBD2 (5 bases each). Germline CDR1 reads SGHVS; CDR2 reads FNYEAQ. The CDR3 sequence is 15 residues long. Trimming took off 5 bases at V and 4 bases at J, with 15 bases between the two ends. The CDR3 region is CASSPRARRYNEQFF. CDR3 coding DNA: TGTGCCAGCAGCCCCAGGGCGCGGAGGTACAATGAGCAGTTCTTC. Complete variable domain (other parts from reference TRBV7-6 and TRBJ2-1): GAGVSQSPRYKVTKRGQDVALRCDPISGHVSLYWYRQALGQGPEFLTYFNYEAQQDKSGLPNDRFSAERPEGSISTLTIQRTEQRDSAMYRCASSPRARRYNEQFFGPGTRLTVL.

The chain uses TRBV4-3 and TRBJ2-5; perhaps TRBD2 as D (6 bases). CDR1 LGHNA and CDR2 YSLEER come from the germline V gene. V gave up 3 bases and J gave up 5 bases, with 16 bases separating them. This CDR3 is 15 amino acids long. CDR3 DNA sequence: TGCGCCAGCAGCCAGGGACTTGGTGAGGGGGAGACCCAGTACTTC. It translates to CASSQGLGEGETQYF.

The chain links TRBV5-6 to TRBJ1-1; a possible D gene is TRBD1 (6 bases). The CDR3 extends over 17 amino acids. V was cut by 1 base and J by 4 bases, with 20 bases left in between. Germline V CDR1 and CDR2: SGHDT, YYEEEE. CDR3 in amino acids: CASSLRGRGGRGTEAFF. CDR3 DNA sequence: TGTGCCAGCAGCTTGAGAGGGAGGGGGGGGCGAGGCACTGAAGCTTTCTTT.

The chain combines TRBV7-3 with TRBJ2-3; the D gene could be TRBD1 or TRBD2 (5 bases each). Trimming cost V 2 bases and J 4 bases, with 7 bases left between them. Germline V CDR1 and CDR2: SGHTA, FQGTGA. The CDR3 runs to 13 residues. The CDR3 is CASSLEGSDTQYF. DNA of the CDR3: TGTGCCAGCAGCTTAGAGGGGTCAGATACGCAGTATTTT. Drawing the rest from reference TRBV7-3 and TRBJ2-3, the complete variable domain is GAGVSQTPSNKVTEKGKYVELRCDPISGHTALYWYRQSLGQGPEFLIYFQGTGAADDSGLPNDRFFAVRPEGSVSTLKIQRTERGDSAVYLCASSLEGSDTQYFGPGTRLTVL.

This clone has a handful of counts. The chain recombines TRBV19 with TRBJ1-5; a weak D match, TRBD1 (6 bases). This CDR3 region has 15 residues. Germline CDR1 and CDR2: LNHDA and SQIVND (reference sequence). V lost 6 bases and J lost 7, with 19 bases in between. For the CDR3, the DNA is TGTGCCAGTAGCCCCGAAGGGGGTCGGGTACAGCCCCAGCATTTT. Its protein product is CASSPEGGRVQPQHF.

The CDR3 loop is CASSLYVTGGNEQFF. Written as DNA, the CDR3 is TGTGCCAGCAGTTTATATGTGACAGGGGGCAATGAGCAGTTCTTC. J is TRBJ2-1 and V is TRBV27; TRBD1 agrees at 9 bases. The germline V gene encodes CDR1 MNHEY and CDR2 SMNVEV (reference sequence). With 1 base clipped from V and 6 bases from J, the junction kept 4 bases outside the gene matches. The CDR3 runs to 15 residues.

This chain joins TRBV6-1 and TRBJ2-2; the D is unclear. Trimming left V 4 bases short and J 5 bases short, with 11 bases between. Germline lookup yields CDR1 MNHNS and CDR2 SASEGT. This CDR3 region has 14 residues. The CDR3 sequence: CASSVLVRTGELFF. In DNA, the CDR3 is TGTGCCAGCAGTGTACTTGTGAGAACCGGGGAGCTGTTTTTT.

This chain connects TRBV30 to TRBJ1-3; D gene ambiguous. Germline CDR1 and CDR2: GTSNPN and SVGIG (reference sequence). CDR3 length equals 13 residues. V lost 4 bases to trimming and J lost 2 bases, with 9 bases between them. CDR3 DNA: TGTGCCTGGATTCTTACTGCTGGAAACACCATATATTTT. Translating it yields CAWILTAGNTIYF. The whole variable domain, filled in from reference TRBV30 and TRBJ1-3, reads SQTIHQWPATLVQPVGSPLSLECTVEGTSNPNLYWYRQAAGRGLQLLFYSVGIGQISSEVPQNLSASRPQDRQFILSSKKLLLSDSGFYLCAWILTAGNTIYFGEGSWLTVV.

Only one count was recorded for this clone. The chain links TRBV28 to TRBJ1-2, with TRBD1 as a possible D gene (6 bases). The V end lost 5 bases, the J end lost 4 bases, and 17 bases lay between the germline ends. The CDR3 is made up of 15 amino acids. Germline V gives CDR1 MDHEN, CDR2 SYDVKM. The CDR3 sequence is CASSQSSGGAYGYTF. As DNA, the CDR3 is TGTGCCAGCAGTCAGAGTAGTGGGGGGGCCTATGGCTACACCTTC.

The CDR3 bases are TGTGCCAGCAGCCAAGATATTAGAACAGGGGATATCTACGAGCAGTACTTC. It is translated as CASSQDIRTGDIYEQYF. The gene calls are TRBV4-2 and TRBJ2-7; TRBD1 aligns across 7 bases. Germline CDR1 is LGHNA and CDR2 is YNFKEQ. Trimming at V came to 0 bases and at J to 3 bases, leaving 11 bases not matched to a gene. The CDR3 is 17 residues long.

DNA for the CDR3: TGTGCCAGCAGCGCGCAGGACAGGGGTACCGGGGAGCTGTTTTTT. Encoded protein: CASSAQDRGTGELFF. This chain links TRBV5-5 with TRBJ2-2; 9 bases are a match to TRBD1. The CDR3 covers 15 residues. CDR1 and CDR2 (germline): SGHKS, YYEKEE (reference sequence). V was clipped by 4 bases and J by 5 bases; unmatched bases: 6.

The chain is built from TRBV27 and TRBJ2-6; 10 nucleotides line up with TRBD1. Germline CDR1 and CDR2: MNHEY and SMNVEV (reference sequence). The V segment lost 6 bases and the J segment 2 bases; nucleotides outside the gene matches: 10. The CDR3 covers 18 residues. The CDR3, as DNA: TGTGCCAGCAGAGAGATTGGGACAGGGGCTACTGGGGCCAACGTCCTGACTTTC. It is translated as CASREIGTGATGANVLTF.

J is TRBJ1-4 and V is TRBV28, with TRBD1 matching 7 bases. The V segment lost 4 bases and the J segment 8 bases; nucleotides outside the gene matches: 7. This CDR3 has 14 residues. In germline, CDR1 is MDHEN, CDR2 SYDVKM. The CDR3 DNA reads as TGTGCCAGCAGTTCAGGACAGGCCAGGGAAAAACTGTTTTTT. Amino acid sequence: CASSSGQAREKLFF.

CDR3 coding DNA: TGTGCCAGCAGTTTATCCCCCCGGGGGGGGAGGAGTTCGAACACTGAAGCTTTCTTT. Its translation is CASSLSPRGGRSSNTEAFF. The chain has TRBV27 and TRBJ1-1, with a possible D match to TRBD1 (5 bases). Germline-derived CDR1 and CDR2 are MNHEY and SMNVEV (reference sequence). V lost 0 bases and J lost 1, with 21 bases in between. The CDR3 has 19 amino acids.

The chain uses TRBV7-8 and TRBJ2-3; 15 nucleotides line up with TRBD2. The trim removed 5 bases at V and 2 bases at J, leaving 8 bases unmatched. CDR3 length: 18 residues. From germline, CDR1 is SGHVS and CDR2 FQNEAQ. CDR3 amino acids: CASSAGLAGGVYTDTQYF. The CDR3 DNA reads as TGTGCCAGCAGCGCGGGACTAGCGGGAGGAGTTTACACAGATACGCAGTATTTT. The entire variable domain, with the rest obtained from reference TRBV7-8 and TRBJ2-3, is as follows: GAGVSQSPRYKVAKRGQDVALRCDPISGHVSLFWYQQALGQGPEFLTYFQNEAQLDKSGLPSDRFFAERPEGSVSTLKIQRTQQEDSAVYLCASSAGLAGGVYTDTQYFGPGTRLTVL.

This clone was recorded once. The gene calls are TRBV28 and TRBJ2-1; TRBD1 agrees at 10 bases. Germline values: CDR1 MDHEN, CDR2 SYDVKM. The ends lost 4 bases at V and 0 bases at J; junction bases unmatched: 12. The CDR3 contains 19 residues. The CDR3 loop is CASSSPSPGDRGSYNEQFF. CDR3 bases: TGTGCCAGCAGTTCTCCAAGCCCCGGGGACAGGGGCTCCTACAATGAGCAGTTCTTC.

The CDR3 here is CASSLDLGSGDTQYF. Here the CDR3 DNA reads TGTGCCAGCAGCTTAGATCTTGGTAGCGGAGATACGCAGTATTTT. The chain has TRBV11-2 and TRBJ2-3; perhaps TRBD2 as D (6 bases). Looked up from germline, CDR1 is SGHAT and CDR2 is FQNNGV. Trimming cost V 0 bases and J 5 bases, with 12 bases left between them. The CDR3 is 15 amino acids.

The rearrangement links TRBV19 to TRBJ2-3, with D maybe TRBD1 (5 bases). V was trimmed by 5 bases and J by 0 bases, leaving 15 bases between them. Per germline, CDR1 LNHDA and CDR2 SQIVND (reference sequence). The CDR3 sequence is 16 residues long. The DNA for the CDR3 is TGTGCCAGTAGTGGCATGACAGAGACTAGCACAGATACGCAGTATTTT. It is translated as CASSGMTETSTDTQYF.

The chain's CDR3 is CASSLVNPGELFF. CDR3 sequence (DNA): TGTGCCAGCAGTTTAGTTAATCCCGGGGAGCTGTTTTTT. This rearrangement joins TRBV28 to TRBJ2-2; D call uncertain. V lost 2 bases and J lost 6, with 7 bases in between. This CDR3 is built from 13 residues. Looked up from germline, CDR1 is MDHEN and CDR2 is SYDVKM.

This clone was detected only once. The chain has TRBV7-8 and TRBJ2-2, with TRBD2 matching over 7 bases. Trimming removed 8 bases from V and 3 bases from J; junction bases left unmatched: 6. This CDR3 has 14 amino acids. Germline V lookup: CDR1 SGHVS, CDR2 FQNEAQ. CDR3 region: CASAAREYTGELFF. The CDR3 nucleotides read TGTGCCAGCGCTGCGCGGGAGTACACCGGGGAGCTGTTTTTT.

The chain employs TRBV9 and TRBJ2-3, with D perhaps matching TRBD2 (6 bases). This CDR3 contains 15 residues. V was pared by 4 bases and J by 2 bases, with 14 bases between. Germline V CDR1 and CDR2: SGDLS, YYNGEE. The CDR3 nucleotides read TGTGCCAGCAGCTCGAGGGGACTGATCACAGATACGCAGTATTTT. This sequence encodes CASSSRGLITDTQYF.

The J gene is TRBJ2-2, the V gene TRBV7-3, with D maybe TRBD2 (6 bases). CDR1 and CDR2 (germline): SGHTA, FQGTGA. V lost 6 bases to trimming and J lost 6 bases, with 14 bases between them. This CDR3 has 14 amino acids. CDR3 nucleotide sequence: TGTGCCAGCAGGGACCTAGCGTTTGCCGGGGAGCTGTTTTTT. Amino acid sequence: CASRDLAFAGELFF.

V and J are TRBV9 and TRBJ2-7; 8 bases line up with TRBD2. The CDR3 consists of 15 residues. Unmatched junction bases numbered 6, after V lost 2 bases and J lost 2 bases. The germline V gene has CDR1 SGDLS and CDR2 YYNGEE. The CDR3 loop is CASSVLAGSTYEQYF. For the CDR3, the DNA is TGTGCCAGCAGCGTTTTAGCGGGATCGACCTACGAGCAGTACTTC.

V and J are TRBV28 and TRBJ2-7; 7 nucleotides line up with TRBD1. CDR1 and CDR2 from the germline V gene are MDHEN and SYDVKM. Unmatched junction bases numbered 6, after V lost 5 bases and J lost 2 bases. CDR3 length: 14 residues. The CDR3 DNA follows: TGTGCCAGCAGTGAGGGGGCGCGAACCTACGAGCAGTACTTC. This gives the protein CASSEGARTYEQYF.

The CDR3 reads CASSLSRWGGRAYNEQFF. CDR3 sequence (DNA): TGTGCCAGCAGTTTATCCCGGTGGGGCGGGAGGGCCTACAATGAGCAGTTCTTC. The J gene is TRBJ2-1, the V gene TRBV28; TRBD2 agrees at 9 bases. With V trimmed by 1 base and J by 2 bases, 9 bases remained unmatched. Germline assignment: CDR1 MDHEN and CDR2 SYDVKM. This CDR3 is 18 amino acids long.

J is TRBJ2-1 and V is TRBV11-1, with TRBD2 as a possible D gene (6 bases). The CDR3 extends over 15 amino acids. CDR1 is SGHAT and CDR2 is FQDESV in the germline V gene (reference sequence). With 5 bases removed from V and 3 bases from J, the gap between germline ends came to 14 bases. In DNA form, the CDR3 reads TGTGCCAGCAGCCCAGGGCTAGCGCGCTACAATGAGCAGTTCTTC. Translated, it gives CASSPGLARYNEQFF.